This T cell receptor (beta chain) was recovered during a study of early T cells in non-severe SARS-CoV-2 infection. As for this clonotype: Its matching antigen is unknown.

Study results and caveats: A preference for anti-spike CD8 responses marked VDJdb matching, which missed private and CD4 specificities.

This CDR3 has 14 amino acids. Germline V lookup: CDR1 MDHEN, CDR2 SYDVKM. The trim removed 6 bases at V and 9 bases at J, leaving 4 bases unmatched. TCRdb processed the 5' RACE reads anew with MiXCR; each CDR3 protein has one entry. The repertoire holds 60,000 to 80,000 distinct CDR3 sequences, with over 9% as singletons. The sequencing sample was made of whole blood. The V call is TRBV28, the J call TRBJ1-6; 11 nucleotides match TRBD1. The sequence was obtained from an adult who was a healthcare worker with PCR-confirmed SARS-CoV-2 infection or an uninfected control (not recorded which). CDR3 residues: CASRTGTGGSPLHF. CDR3 sequence (DNA): TGTGCCAGCAGGACCGGGACAGGGGGTTCACCCCTCCACTTT.